Sequencing of this T cell receptor (beta chain) was carried out in a study of OX40 agonist ivuxolimab in advanced cancers. Whole-study context: Aged roughly 23 to 79 with a mean of approximately 57 years, they were 75% to 85% male.

This clone was seen once. Germline lookup yields CDR1 SGHTA and CDR2 FQGNSA. The CDR3 is 13 amino acids. Trimming shortened V by 5 bases and J by 4 bases, and 9 bases separated the two germline ends. The table came from immunoSEQ multiplex PCR; TCRdb's copy has only in-frame clones and leaves some out. The profile shows over 15,000 clones, 80% to 85% of them singletons. The starting material was CD4+ or CD8+ T cells sorted from blood, obtained in a trial of the OX40 agonist ivuxolimab. This chain links TRBV7-2 with TRBJ2-1, with D unresolved. The receptor was isolated from an adult with an advanced solid tumor such as melanoma, head and neck, liver or kidney cancer. As DNA, the CDR3 is TGTGCCAGCAGCCGAGACATGTACAATGAGCAGTTCTTC. It is translated as CASSRDMYNEQFF.